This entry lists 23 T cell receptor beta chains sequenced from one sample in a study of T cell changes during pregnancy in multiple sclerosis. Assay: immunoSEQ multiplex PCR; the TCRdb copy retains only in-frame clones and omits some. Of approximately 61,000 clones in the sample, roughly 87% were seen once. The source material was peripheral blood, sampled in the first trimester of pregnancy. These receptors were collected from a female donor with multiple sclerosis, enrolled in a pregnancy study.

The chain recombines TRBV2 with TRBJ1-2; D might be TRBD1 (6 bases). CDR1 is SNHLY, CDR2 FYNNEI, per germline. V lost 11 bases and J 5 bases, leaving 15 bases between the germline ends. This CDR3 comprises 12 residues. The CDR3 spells CALQGRGYGYTF. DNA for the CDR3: TGTGCCTTACAAGGGAGGGGGTATGGCTACACCTTC.

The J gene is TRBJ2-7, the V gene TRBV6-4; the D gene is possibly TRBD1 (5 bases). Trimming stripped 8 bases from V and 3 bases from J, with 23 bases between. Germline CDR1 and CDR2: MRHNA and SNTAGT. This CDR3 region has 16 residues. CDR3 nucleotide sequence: TGTGCCAGCCACGTTGAACAGGCCCACGTGAGCTACGAGCAGTACTTC. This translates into CASHVEQAHVSYEQYF.

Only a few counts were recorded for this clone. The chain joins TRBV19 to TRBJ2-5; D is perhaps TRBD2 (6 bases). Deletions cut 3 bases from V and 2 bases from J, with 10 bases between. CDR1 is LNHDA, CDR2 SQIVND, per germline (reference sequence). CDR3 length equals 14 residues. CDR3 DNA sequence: TGTGCCAGTAGTATGGGACTGGGGCAAGAGACCCAGTACTTC. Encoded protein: CASSMGLGQETQYF.

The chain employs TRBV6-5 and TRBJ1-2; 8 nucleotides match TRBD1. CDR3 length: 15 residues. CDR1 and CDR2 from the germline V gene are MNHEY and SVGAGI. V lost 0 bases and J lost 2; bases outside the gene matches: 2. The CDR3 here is CASSYSPGGNYGYTF. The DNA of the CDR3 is TGTGCCAGCAGTTACTCCCCAGGGGGCAACTATGGCTACACCTTC.

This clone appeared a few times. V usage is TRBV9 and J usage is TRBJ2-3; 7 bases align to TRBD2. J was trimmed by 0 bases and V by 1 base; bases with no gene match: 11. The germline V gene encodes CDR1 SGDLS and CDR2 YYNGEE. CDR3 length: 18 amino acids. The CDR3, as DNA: TGTGCCAGCAGCGTACTCTCTCTGGCTAGCGGTAGCACAGATACGCAGTATTTT. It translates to CASSVLSLASGSTDTQYF.

CDR3 nucleotide sequence: TGTGCCAGTAGTATCAGGGATTCTGGAAACACCATATATTTT. Protein sequence: CASSIRDSGNTIYF. The chain combines TRBV19 with TRBJ1-3, with D perhaps matching TRBD1 (5 bases). This CDR3 is built from 14 residues. V lost 3 bases, J lost 1 base, and 7 bases lay in between. Germline assignment: CDR1 LNHDA and CDR2 SQIVND (reference sequence).

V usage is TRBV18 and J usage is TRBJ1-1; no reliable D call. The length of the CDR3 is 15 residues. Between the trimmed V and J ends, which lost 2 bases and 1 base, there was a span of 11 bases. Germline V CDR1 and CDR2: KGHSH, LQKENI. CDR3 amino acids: CASSPAVGRNTEAFF. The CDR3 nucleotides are TGTGCCAGCTCACCAGCAGTTGGCAGGAACACTGAAGCTTTCTTT.

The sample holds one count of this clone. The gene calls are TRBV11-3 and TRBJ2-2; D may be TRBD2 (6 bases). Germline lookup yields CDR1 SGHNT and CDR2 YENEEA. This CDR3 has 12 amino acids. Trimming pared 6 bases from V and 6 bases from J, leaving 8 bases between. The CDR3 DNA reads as TGTGCCAGCAGTGGGGGGTCCGGGGAGCTGTTTTTT. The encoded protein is CASSGGSGELFF.

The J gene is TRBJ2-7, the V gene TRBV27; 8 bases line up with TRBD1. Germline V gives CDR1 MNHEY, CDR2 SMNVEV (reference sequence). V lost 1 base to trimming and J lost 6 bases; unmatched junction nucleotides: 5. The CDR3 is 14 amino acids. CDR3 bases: TGTGCCAGCAGTTTATTGGCACAGGGGGGCGAGCAGTACTTC. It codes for CASSLLAQGGEQYF.

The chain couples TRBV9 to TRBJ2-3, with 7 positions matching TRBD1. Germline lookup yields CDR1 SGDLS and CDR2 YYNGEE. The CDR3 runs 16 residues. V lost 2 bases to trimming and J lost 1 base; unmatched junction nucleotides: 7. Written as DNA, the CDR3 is TGTGCCAGCAGCGTGTCGGCAGGGGGAGGCACAGATACGCAGTATTTT. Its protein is CASSVSAGGGTDTQYF. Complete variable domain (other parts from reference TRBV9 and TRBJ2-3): DSGVTQTPKHLITATGQRVTLRCSPRSGDLSVYWYQQSLDQGLQFLIQYYNGEERAKGNILERFSAQQFPDLHSELNLSSLELGDSALYFCASSVSAGGGTDTQYFGPGTRLTVL.

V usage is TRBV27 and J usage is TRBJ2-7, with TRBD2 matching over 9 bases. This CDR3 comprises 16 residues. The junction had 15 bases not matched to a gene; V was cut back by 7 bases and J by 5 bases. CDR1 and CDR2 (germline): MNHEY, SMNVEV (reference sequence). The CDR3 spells CASTECGGGFIDEQYF. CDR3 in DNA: TGTGCCAGCACTGAATGCGGGGGGGGGTTCATTGACGAGCAGTACTTC.

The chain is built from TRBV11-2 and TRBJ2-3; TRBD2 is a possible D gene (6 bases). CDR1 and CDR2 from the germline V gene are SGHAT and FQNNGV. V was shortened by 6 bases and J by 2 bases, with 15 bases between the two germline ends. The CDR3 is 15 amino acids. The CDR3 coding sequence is TGTGCCAGCAGTAAACAGCGGGTCAACACAGATACGCAGTATTTT. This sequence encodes CASSKQRVNTDTQYF.

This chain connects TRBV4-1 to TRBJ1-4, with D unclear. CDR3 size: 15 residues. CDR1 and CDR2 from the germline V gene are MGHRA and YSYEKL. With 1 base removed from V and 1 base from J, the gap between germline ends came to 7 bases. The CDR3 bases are TGCGCCAGCAGCCAAGGGGGAGGAACTAATGAAAAACTGTTTTTT. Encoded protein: CASSQGGGTNEKLFF.

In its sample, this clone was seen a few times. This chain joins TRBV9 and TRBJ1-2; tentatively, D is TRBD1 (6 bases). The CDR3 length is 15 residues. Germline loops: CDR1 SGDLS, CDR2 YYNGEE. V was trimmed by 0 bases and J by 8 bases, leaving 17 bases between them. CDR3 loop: CASSVGSGVVFGYTF. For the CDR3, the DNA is TGTGCCAGCAGCGTAGGTTCAGGGGTGGTGTTCGGCTACACCTTC.

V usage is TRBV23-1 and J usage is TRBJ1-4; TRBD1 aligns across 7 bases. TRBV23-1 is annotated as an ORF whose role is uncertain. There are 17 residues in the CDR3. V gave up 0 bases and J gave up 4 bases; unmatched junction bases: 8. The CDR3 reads CASSQSSVGQDNEKLFF. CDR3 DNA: TGCGCCAGCAGTCAATCATCCGTAGGACAGGATAATGAAAAACTGTTTTTT.

The CDR3 loop reads CASSPTSSGANVLTF. The CDR3 DNA is TGTGCCAGCAGCCCCACTAGTTCTGGGGCCAACGTCCTGACTTTC. The rearrangement links TRBV5-4 to TRBJ2-6, with D maybe TRBD2 (5 bases). Trimming took off 4 bases at V and 1 base at J, with 9 bases between the two ends. Looked up from germline, CDR1 is SGHNT and CDR2 is YYREEE (reference sequence). The CDR3 is 15 residues long.

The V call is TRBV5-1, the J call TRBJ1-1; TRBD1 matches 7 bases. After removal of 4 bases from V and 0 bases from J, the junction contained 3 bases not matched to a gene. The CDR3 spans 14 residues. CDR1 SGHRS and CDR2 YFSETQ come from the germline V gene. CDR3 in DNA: TGCGCCAGCAGCGGAGGGGGCTTGAACACTGAAGCTTTCTTT. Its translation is CASSGGGLNTEAFF.

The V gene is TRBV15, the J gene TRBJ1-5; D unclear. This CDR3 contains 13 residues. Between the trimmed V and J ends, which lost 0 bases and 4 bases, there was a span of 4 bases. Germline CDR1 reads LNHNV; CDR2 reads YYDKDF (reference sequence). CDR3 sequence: CATSRDHNQPQHF. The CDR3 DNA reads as TGTGCCACCAGCAGAGACCATAATCAGCCCCAGCATTTT.

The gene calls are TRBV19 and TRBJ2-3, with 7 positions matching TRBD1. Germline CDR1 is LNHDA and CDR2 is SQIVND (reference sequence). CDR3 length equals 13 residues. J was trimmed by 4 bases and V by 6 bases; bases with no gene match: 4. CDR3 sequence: CASSLGGADTQYF. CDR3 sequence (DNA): TGTGCCAGTAGCCTAGGGGGCGCAGATACGCAGTATTTT.

The CDR3, as DNA: TGTGCCAGCAGCCGGAGCACAGGCCACTACGAGCAGTACTTC. This encodes CASSRSTGHYEQYF. V usage is TRBV7-2 and J usage is TRBJ2-7; maybe TRBD1 (5 bases). The germline V gene has CDR1 SGHTA and CDR2 FQGNSA. The ends were cut back, 5 bases at V and 3 bases at J, with 14 bases in the middle. There are 14 residues in the CDR3.

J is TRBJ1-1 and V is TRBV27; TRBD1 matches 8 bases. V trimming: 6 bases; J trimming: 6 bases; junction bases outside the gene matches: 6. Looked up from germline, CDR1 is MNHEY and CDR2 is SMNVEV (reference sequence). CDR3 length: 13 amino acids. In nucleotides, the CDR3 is TGTGCCAGCAGACGACAGGGGTTCTCTGAAGCTTTCTTT. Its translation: CASRRQGFSEAFF.

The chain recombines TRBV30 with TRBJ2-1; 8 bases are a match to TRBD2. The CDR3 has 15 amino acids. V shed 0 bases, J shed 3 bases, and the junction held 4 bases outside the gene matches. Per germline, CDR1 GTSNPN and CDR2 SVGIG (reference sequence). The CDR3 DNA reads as TGTGCCTGGAGTGTACTAGCGGTCTTCTACAATGAGCAGTTCTTC. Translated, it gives CAWSVLAVFYNEQFF. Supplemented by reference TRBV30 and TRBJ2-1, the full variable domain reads SQTIHQWPATLVQPVGSPLSLECTVEGTSNPNLYWYRQAAGRGLQLLFYSVGIGQISSEVPQNLSASRPQDRQFILSSKKLLLSDSGFYLCAWSVLAVFYNEQFFGPGTRLTVL.

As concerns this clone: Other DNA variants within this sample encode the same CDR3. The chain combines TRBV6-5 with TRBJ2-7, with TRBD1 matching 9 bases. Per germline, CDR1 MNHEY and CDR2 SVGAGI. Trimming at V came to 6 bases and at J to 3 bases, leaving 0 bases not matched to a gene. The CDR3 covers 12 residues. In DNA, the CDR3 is TGTGCCAGCAGGACAGGGGGCTACGAGCAGTACTTC. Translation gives CASRTGGYEQYF.